This TCR beta chain was retrieved from a study of human T cells and chemical hapten exposure (dated by TCRdb to the early 2020s). For context, the study as a whole: For sensitization, 2% DPC in acetone was applied to a roughly 2 cm by roughly 2 cm area of upper inner arm skin. Most of the patients in the cohort were female, and the cohort covered alopecia areata with under or over 50% scalp involvement, alopecia totalis and alopecia universalis. Patch testing on the upper back used Finn chambers containing 0.01% DPC, with scoring done after 6 days according to International Contact Dermatitis Research Group standards. Weekly therapeutic DPC doses were additionally applied to the scalp of patients throughout the roughly 25-week study period. Libraries were pooled for sequencing, and per-sample TCR yields varied mainly because of small differences in library volumes within the pool. Blood samples were taken from patients before sensitization (week 0) and then at 2, 6 and about 24 weeks after DPC sensitization. For TCR sequencing, blood came from about 29 alopecia patients at anywhere from one to four time points (pre-sensitization, 2, 6 and 24 weeks). This study followed changes in the peripheral blood TCR repertoire in vivo during primary and secondary sensitization of alopecia patients to the hapten diphenylcyclopropenone (DPC). The investigation overall reported the following: Significantly more large CDR3 similarity clusters were formed by expanded TCRs than by pre-sensitization or healthy control sets, consistent with antigen-driven responses. DPC sensitization did not change how many TCRs were above 1 in 1000 frequency, and no evidence was found of alterations in global repertoire structure. Because all patients had alopecia, a presumed autoimmune disease, the immune response of the patients might differ from that of healthy individuals. After repeated subsampling, changes were observed in the strength of the expansion versus patch-test correlation and in the threshold at which the correlation became significant. The number of PT1 expanded TCRs positively correlated with patch test score, significant at thresholds 8, 16 and 32 but not 4.

According to the study, the label for this sample's time point signals: patch test 1, 2 weeks after DPC sensitization. The treatment or condition label here, explained by the study, means: therapeutic diphenylcyclopropenone sensitization with weekly scalp DPC. At every patch-test visit, the blood draw took place before the patch test was put on. Patients were considered eligible if aged 18 to 70, diagnosed with alopecia and deemed suitable for DPC therapy, and patients were excluded if pregnant. Total RNA was extracted from unfractionated whole blood collected in Tempus Blood RNA tubes. Inclusive of the bounding cysteine and phenylalanine, the CDR3 is 15 residues long. The read is trimmed to its CDR3 DNA, 45 bases read in frame from base 1. For CDR1 and CDR2, the germline V gene lists KGHSH and LQKENI. Here V drops 5 bases and J drops 0 bases, and the junction holds 6 bases not matched to any gene.

Library preparation was by RACE. The instrument was a NextSeq 500. During library preparation, unique molecular identifiers were attached to individual cDNA molecules so that TCRs could be counted in a quantitative, reproducible way. Each blood RNA sample was used to sequence both TCR alpha and TCR beta chains. The published analysis was carried out like this. Samples had a median of about 90,000 TCRs, with a range from roughly 23,224 to 750,000. V, J and CDR3 annotation of the TCR reads was carried out using the Decombinator software suite. For PS versus PT1 abundance plots, all samples were subsampled to the same number of TCRs (28,000). TCRs were defined as expanded if absent before sensitization and observed at least eight times at the 2-week time point. TCRdb reprocessing: public reads trimmed at Q25 with fastp, clones called with MiXCR, in-frame beta chains kept. Rows are unified per CDR3 protein, each entry keeping the most common DNA and genes. The V and J calls, along with clone size, are taken from TCRdb and not from the paper's own processing. Within this sample are under 200,000 distinct CDR3 sequences, with roughly 15% of them counted one time only. The top ten constitute 1.5% to 2% of the sample.

In the case of this clonotype: Its antigen has not been determined. Nothing much larger sits one base from this clone, and base qualities are not available.

The chain couples TRBV18 to TRBJ1-1, and TRBD1 matches 7 of the central bases. Sample: whole blood, taken in connection with sensitization to the hapten diphenylcyclopropenone (DPC). This receptor was identified in a woman in her twenties or thirties with alopecia areata. Some clones in this sample may be carry-over from other donors' samples. The DNA sequence is as follows: TGTGCCAGCTCATCCCGGGACAGCATGAACACTGAAGCTTTCTTT. Its product reads: CASSSRDSMNTEAFF.